One and the same sample provided the 32 T cell receptor beta chains below, sequenced in a study of T-cell reconstitution after alpha-beta-depleted transplantation in children. For TCRbeta, the library was prepared with unique molecular identifiers. TCRdb reprocessed the PCR reads via MiXCR and lists one record per CDR3 protein. The sample has 200,000 to 250,000 distinct CDR3 sequences; 8.5% to 10% are singletons. The starting material was PBMCs from the stem cell graft donor, obtained from the stem cell graft. Receptors were obtained from a human donor who donated a stem cell graft to a child with acute lymphoblastic leukemia.

The genes are TRBV5-4 and TRBJ2-7, with TRBD1 matching over 12 bases. From germline, CDR1 is SGHNT and CDR2 YYREEE (reference sequence). With V trimmed by 3 bases and J by 7 bases, 8 bases remained unmatched. The length of the CDR3 is 15 residues. For the CDR3, the DNA is TGTGCCAGCAGCTCCGGGGACAGGGGGCGCCTTGAGCAGTACTTC. The encoded protein is CASSSGDRGRLEQYF. The full variable domain, in which reference TRBV5-4 and TRBJ2-7 provide the parts outside the CDR3, is ETGVTQSPTHLIKTRGQQVTLRCSSQSGHNTVSWYQQALGQGPQFIFQYYREEENGRGNFPPRFSGLQFPNYSSELNVNALELDDSALYLCASSSGDRGRLEQYFGPGTRLTVT.

This chain connects TRBV19 to TRBJ2-3; 7 bases match TRBD1. The germline CDR1 and CDR2 sequences are LNHDA and SQIVND (reference sequence). Unmatched junction bases numbered 13, after V lost 9 bases and J lost 1 base. The CDR3 loop spans 16 amino acids. DNA for the CDR3: TGTGCCAGCCGGTCGTCCGGGACAGCGCGCACAGATACGCAGTATTTT. Its protein is CASRSSGTARTDTQYF.

This clonotype appeared a few times. This chain connects TRBV4-3 to TRBJ2-7, with D possibly TRBD2 on 5 matching bases. The germline CDR1 and CDR2 sequences are LGHNA and YSLEER. V was trimmed by 0 bases and J by 7 bases, leaving 16 bases between them. This CDR3 region has 15 residues. CDR3 nucleotide sequence: TGCGCCAGCAGCCAAGATATAAGCGGAAAGAGGGAGCAGTACTTC. This encodes CASSQDISGKREQYF.

This clonotype was seen only a few times. This chain links TRBV18 with TRBJ2-5, with D maybe TRBD1 (6 bases). The CDR3 length is 15 residues. V was trimmed by 3 bases and J by 5 bases, leaving 16 bases between them. Germline CDR1 is KGHSH and CDR2 is LQKENI. CDR3 loop: CASSPPQGVQETQYF. The CDR3 nucleotides read TGTGCCAGCTCACCTCCACAGGGCGTGCAGGAGACCCAGTACTTC.

With respect to this clonotype: Likely a read error: the CDR3 ends without its conserved phenylalanine or tryptophan. The rearrangement links TRBV11-2 to TRBJ1-2, with D tentatively TRBD1 (6 bases). The CDR3 loop spans 15 amino acids. V lost 2 bases and J 1 base, leaving 11 bases between the germline ends. Germline CDR1 and CDR2: SGHAT and FQNNGV. CDR3: CASSLTTGLNYGYTC. The CDR3 coding sequence is TGTGCCAGCAGCTTAACTACAGGGCTTAACTATGGCTACACCTGC.

This clonotype was counted at least ten times. The CDR3 protein is CSAVITGTEAFF. CDR3 nucleotides: TGCAGTGCTGTTATTACGGGGACTGAAGCTTTCTTT. The V gene is TRBV20-1, the J gene TRBJ1-1; no clear D gene. Trimming shortened V by 5 bases and J by 5 bases, and 12 bases separated the two germline ends. The CDR3 sequence is 12 residues long. Germline CDR1 DFQATT, CDR2 SNEGSKA (reference sequence).

In this sample, this clonotype turned up many times. The V call is TRBV4-2, the J call TRBJ1-2, with no clear D. V was shortened by 4 bases and J by 2 bases, with 14 bases between the two germline ends. The CDR3 contains 15 residues. Germline V gene data show CDR1 as LGHNA and CDR2 as YNFKEQ. The CDR3 sequence: CASSRRAGQNYGYTF. CDR3 sequence (DNA): TGTGCCAGCAGCCGGCGCGCAGGTCAAAACTATGGCTACACCTTC.

The rearrangement links TRBV5-1 to TRBJ1-2; D is undetermined. CDR1 is SGHRS, CDR2 YFSETQ, per germline. V was trimmed by 3 bases and J by 7 bases, leaving 13 bases between them. The CDR3 covers 13 residues. CDR3 sequence (DNA): TGCGCCAGCAGCTCAGAACCGCGGGGTGGCTACACCTTC. Amino acid sequence: CASSSEPRGGYTF.

V is TRBV5-1 and J is TRBJ2-5, with D perhaps TRBD1 (5 bases). CDR1 and CDR2 from the germline V gene are SGHRS and YFSETQ. The CDR3 is made up of 14 amino acids. V gave up 4 bases and J gave up 2 bases, with 12 bases separating them. The CDR3 is CASSLHRNQETQYF. Here the CDR3 DNA reads TGCGCCAGCAGCCTACACAGGAATCAAGAGACCCAGTACTTC.

The CDR3 DNA sequence: TGTGCCAGCAGCCCCCGATCCTTCACAGATACGCAGTATTTT. Amino acids: CASSPRSFTDTQYF. The V call is TRBV9, the J call TRBJ2-3; D is ambiguous. Germline loops: CDR1 SGDLS, CDR2 YYNGEE. Trimming removed 4 bases at V and 2 bases at J, with 11 bases between. The CDR3 is 14 residues long.

The chain joins TRBV20-1 to TRBJ1-5, with 9 bases lining up with TRBD1. The CDR3 length is 14 residues. V gave up 2 bases and J gave up 7 bases; unmatched junction bases: 6. Germline loops: CDR1 DFQATT, CDR2 SNEGSKA (reference sequence). CDR3 in DNA: TGCAGTGCTAGAAGGACAGGGGACGGGCAGCCCCAGCATTTT. Its protein is CSARRTGDGQPQHF.

The V gene is TRBV18, the J gene TRBJ2-1, with 14 bases lining up with TRBD2. The CDR3 sequence is 19 residues long. The junction had 8 bases not matched to a gene; V was cut back by 2 bases and J by 2 bases. Germline-derived CDR1 and CDR2 are KGHSH and LQKENI. The CDR3 region has the DNA TGTGCCAGCTCACCAAGTTCGTCGACTAGCGGGGGGGCCTACAATGAGCAGTTCTTC. Translated, it gives CASSPSSSTSGGAYNEQFF.

The genes are TRBV14 and TRBJ1-1; D unresolved. The CDR3 runs 13 residues. Germline V gene lookup returns CDR1 SGHDN and CDR2 FVKESK. The ends were cut back, 0 bases at V and 6 bases at J, with 8 bases in the middle. CDR3: CASSQDLMAEAFF. In nucleotides, the CDR3 is TGTGCCAGCAGCCAAGATTTAATGGCTGAAGCTTTCTTT.

The table lists this clonotype with a few counts. V gene TRBV20-1 combines with J gene TRBJ1-2; D perhaps matches TRBD1 (6 bases). CDR1 is DFQATT and CDR2 is SNEGSKA in the germline V gene (reference sequence). This CDR3 comprises 15 residues. V was trimmed by 0 bases and J by 2 bases, leaving 13 bases between them. In DNA form, the CDR3 reads TGCAGTGCTAGAGATCTTTTTCAGGGGAACTATGGCTACACCTTC. It yields the protein CSARDLFQGNYGYTF.

This clonotype was seen at least ten times. The chain combines TRBV15 with TRBJ1-1; 7 positions agree with TRBD1. After removal of 1 base from V and 8 bases from J, the junction contained 10 bases not matched to a gene. CDR1 LNHNV and CDR2 YYDKDF come from the germline V gene (reference sequence). This CDR3 spans 15 amino acids. CDR3 in DNA: TGTGCCACCAGCAGAGTAAGACAGGGCTCTGTGGAAGCTTTCTTT. This sequence encodes CATSRVRQGSVEAFF.

This clonotype was counted ten times or more. This chain joins TRBV18 and TRBJ1-2; tentative D call: TRBD1 (6 bases). The CDR3 is 14 residues long. CDR1 and CDR2 from the germline V gene are KGHSH and LQKENI. V was trimmed by 5 bases and J by 3 bases, leaving 13 bases between them. The CDR3 sequence: CASSSVSGDYGYTF. Written as DNA, the CDR3 is TGTGCCAGCTCATCCGTCTCAGGGGACTATGGCTACACCTTC.

The J gene is TRBJ2-3, the V gene TRBV20-1; TRBD2 aligns across 16 bases. Germline V gene data show CDR1 as DFQATT and CDR2 as SNEGSKA (reference sequence). V gave up 6 bases and J gave up 2 bases; unmatched junction bases: 8. The CDR3 sequence is 17 residues long. The CDR3: CSARPGTSGGATDTQYF. DNA for the CDR3: TGCAGTGCCCGGCCCGGGACTAGCGGGGGGGCCACAGATACGCAGTATTTT.

Comments on this clonotype: One end of the junction fails to match germline, which may point to a read error. The chain employs TRBV7-8 and TRBJ1-2, with D perhaps TRBD1 (6 bases). This CDR3 has 13 amino acids. CDR1 is SGHVS, CDR2 FQNEAQ, per germline. This CDR3 reads CASSFQTDGGFTF. The DNA of the CDR3 is TGTGCCAGCAGCTTTCAGACTGACGGGGGCTTCACCTTC. Full variable domain (missing parts from reference TRBV7-8 and TRBJ1-2): GAGVSQSPRYKVAKRGQDVALRCDPISGHVSLFWYQQALGQGPEFLTYFQNEAQLDKSGLPSDRFFAERPEGSVSTLKIQRTQQEDSAVYLCASSFQTDGGFTFGSGTRLTVV.

In its sample, this clonotype was seen a few times. This chain uses TRBV5-1 with TRBJ1-2; D perhaps matches TRBD1 (6 bases). Trimming cost V 4 bases and J 4 bases, with 17 bases left between them. Germline V gene sequence: CDR1 SGHRS, CDR2 YFSETQ. The CDR3 is 15 amino acids. The CDR3 region has the DNA TGCGCCAGCAGCCGGGACACCTATGGGAGCTATGGCTACACCTTC. Translated, it gives CASSRDTYGSYGYTF.

This chain uses TRBV5-1 with TRBJ1-2, with D uncertain. The V end was cut by 4 bases, the J end by 8 bases, with 21 bases between. The CDR3 is 15 residues long. CDR1 and CDR2 from the germline V gene are SGHRS and YFSETQ. The CDR3 region has the DNA TGCGCCAGCAGCCCCTTCCGGGAATCGGTTGGAGGCTACACCTTC. Translating gives CASSPFRESVGGYTF.

The V gene is TRBV6-5, the J gene TRBJ2-4; TRBD1 aligns across 8 bases. This CDR3 has 17 residues. V was pared by 0 bases and J by 5 bases, with 9 bases of the junction left unmatched. CDR1 is MNHEY and CDR2 is SVGAGI in the germline V gene. In DNA form, the CDR3 reads TGTGCCAGCAGTTACTCTTCGCCCGGGACAGGCCAAAACATTCAGTACTTC. Translating gives CASSYSSPGTGQNIQYF.

This clonotype was picked up many times. This rearrangement joins TRBV5-1 to TRBJ2-7; 9 bases align to TRBD1. With V trimmed by 3 bases and J by 3 bases, 4 bases remained unmatched. This CDR3 region has 14 residues. Germline V gene data show CDR1 as SGHRS and CDR2 as YFSETQ. The CDR3, as DNA: TGCGCCAGCAGCTCTCAGGGACAGGGCTACGAGCAGTACTTC. Amino acids: CASSSQGQGYEQYF.

The chain uses TRBV12-3 or TRBV12-4 and TRBJ2-2; D gene uncertain. V shed 10 bases and J shed 3 bases, with 12 bases lying between them. This CDR3 has 13 amino acids. CDR3 in DNA: TGTGCCACCAGGTGGGCGGACACCGGGGAGCTGTTTTTT. It is translated as CATRWADTGELFF.

This clonotype has more than one count but fewer than ten. V usage is TRBV6-1 and J usage is TRBJ2-1; possibly TRBD2 for D (6 bases). V lost 5 bases to trimming and J lost 2 bases, with 16 bases between them. From germline, CDR1 is MNHNS and CDR2 SASEGT. The CDR3 contains 16 residues. The CDR3, as DNA: TGTGCCAGCAGTCCACACTCGGGGGTAGCCTACAATGAGCAGTTCTTC. Amino acid sequence: CASSPHSGVAYNEQFF.

This clonotype has just a few counts. The J gene is TRBJ2-5, the V gene TRBV6-1, with unresolved D. The CDR3 extends over 13 amino acids. V dropped 10 bases and J dropped 4 bases, with 16 bases sitting between them. The germline CDR1 and CDR2 sequences are MNHNS and SASEGT. The CDR3 here is CAIRHNLGETQYF. Here the CDR3 DNA reads TGTGCCATTCGACACAATCTGGGAGAGACCCAGTACTTC.

This clonotype was seen at least ten times. This chain uses TRBV7-2 with TRBJ2-5; D might be TRBD1 or TRBD2, each matching 5 bases. Germline assignment: CDR1 SGHTA and CDR2 FQGNSA. The CDR3 has 12 amino acids. V was shortened by 1 base and J by 12 bases, with 12 bases between the two germline ends. The CDR3: CASSLEGEGKYF. The CDR3 region has the DNA TGTGCCAGCAGCTTAGAGGGTGAGGGGAAGTACTTC.

This clonotype was recorded many times. V gene TRBV11-2 combines with J gene TRBJ1-2; D may be TRBD1 (5 bases). The CDR3 is 14 residues long. CDR1 and CDR2 (germline): SGHAT, FQNNGV. V shed 5 bases and J shed 8 bases, with 18 bases lying between them. Here the CDR3 reads CASSPGGGARGYTF. The CDR3, as DNA: TGTGCCAGCAGCCCAGGCGGAGGGGCGAGAGGCTACACCTTC.

The table lists this clonotype with a few counts. The chain recombines TRBV5-4 with TRBJ1-4; D ambiguous. The CDR3 length is 16 residues. Trimming took off 4 bases at V and 4 bases at J, with 17 bases between the two ends. Germline values: CDR1 SGHNT, CDR2 YYREEE (reference sequence). The CDR3 is CASSATPTDFNEKLFF. As DNA, the CDR3 is TGTGCCAGCAGCGCTACCCCGACGGACTTTAATGAAAAACTGTTTTTT.

This clonotype showed up just a few times. The chain recombines TRBV20-1 with TRBJ2-5; no clear D gene. The CDR3 totals 11 residues. Trimming stripped 3 bases from V and 5 bases from J, with 7 bases between. CDR1 is DFQATT, CDR2 SNEGSKA, per germline (reference sequence). In nucleotides, the CDR3 is TGCAGTGCTAGTGCCGGGGAGACCCAGTACTTC. The encoded protein is CSASAGETQYF.

This clonotype was picked up many times. The chain has TRBV11-1 and TRBJ2-5; D remains unclear. Between the trimmed V and J ends, which lost 4 bases and 1 base, there was a span of 10 bases. CDR1 SGHAT and CDR2 FQDESV come from the germline V gene (reference sequence). The CDR3 has 14 residues. The CDR3 sequence: CASSSWEGQETQYF. The CDR3 region has the DNA TGTGCCAGCAGCTCTTGGGAAGGCCAAGAGACCCAGTACTTC.

This clonotype was recorded a few times. The genes are TRBV7-6 and TRBJ2-7; 9 nucleotides line up with TRBD1. The CDR3 contains 15 residues. V trimming: 6 bases; J trimming: 0 bases; junction bases outside the gene matches: 6. From germline, CDR1 is SGHVS and CDR2 FNYEAQ. Here the CDR3 reads CASRETTGGSYEQYF. The CDR3 DNA reads TGTGCCAGCAGAGAAACGACAGGGGGCTCCTACGAGCAGTACTTC.

V and J are TRBV27 and TRBJ1-2; 7 positions match TRBD1. This CDR3 is 17 amino acids long. V lost 0 bases, J lost 4 bases, and 11 bases stayed unmatched. Germline assignment: CDR1 MNHEY and CDR2 SMNVEV (reference sequence). The CDR3 region has the DNA TGTGCCAGCAGTTTATCGGCAGGGGGATGGTCTTCCTATGGCTACACCTTC. Amino acid sequence: CASSLSAGGWSSYGYTF.